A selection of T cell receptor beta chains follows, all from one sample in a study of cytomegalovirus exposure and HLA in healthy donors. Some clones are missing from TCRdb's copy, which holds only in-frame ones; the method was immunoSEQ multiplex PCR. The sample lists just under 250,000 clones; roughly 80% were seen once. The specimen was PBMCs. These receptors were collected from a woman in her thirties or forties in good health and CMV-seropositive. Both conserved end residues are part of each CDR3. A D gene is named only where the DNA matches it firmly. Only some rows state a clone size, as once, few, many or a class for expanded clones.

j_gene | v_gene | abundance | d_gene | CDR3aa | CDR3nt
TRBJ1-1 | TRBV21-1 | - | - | CARRVRGHEAFF | TGTGCCAGGCGTGTCAGGGGACATGAAGCTTTCTTT
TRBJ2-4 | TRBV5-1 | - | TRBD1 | CASSLLGTGNRNIQYF | TGCGCCAGCAGCTTGCTAGGGACAGGGAACAGAAACATTCAGTACTTC
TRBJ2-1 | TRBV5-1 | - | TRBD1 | CASSTTTGDNEQFF | TGCGCCAGCAGCACGACTACAGGGGACAATGAGCAGTTCTTC
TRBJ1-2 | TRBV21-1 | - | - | CASSKRDREGNGYTF | TGTGCCAGCAGCAAAAGGGACAGGGAGGGGAATGGCTACACCTTC
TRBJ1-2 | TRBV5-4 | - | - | CASSLGAGARNYGYTF | TGTGCCAGCAGCTTGGGCGCAGGGGCTAGGAACTATGGCTACACCTTC
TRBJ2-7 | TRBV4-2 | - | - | CASSQRTNYEQYF | TGTGCCAGCAGCCAGAGGACTAACTACGAGCAGTACTTC
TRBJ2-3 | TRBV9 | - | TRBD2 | CASSMTSSSTDTQYF | TGTGCCAGCAGTATGACTAGCAGCAGCACAGATACGCAGTATTTT
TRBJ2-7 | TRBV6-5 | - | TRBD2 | CASSPGGLAGYEQYF | TGTGCCAGCAGTCCCGGCGGACTAGCGGGATACGAGCAGTACTTC
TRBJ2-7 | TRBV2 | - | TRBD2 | CASSERLAGSRGEYF | TGTGCCAGCAGTGAACGACTAGCGGGATCAAGAGGGGAGTACTTC
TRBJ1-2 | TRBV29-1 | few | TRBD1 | CSAGGTGTNGYTF | TGCAGCGCTGGAGGGACAGGGACGAATGGCTACACCTTC
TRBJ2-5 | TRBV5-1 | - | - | CASSLEVAGTGKTQYF | TGCGCCAGCAGCTTGGAGGTTGCGGGGACCGGAAAGACCCAGTACTTC
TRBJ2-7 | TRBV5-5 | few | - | CASSFKGEGPYEQYF | TGTGCCAGCAGCTTTAAGGGGGAGGGCCCCTACGAGCAGTACTTC
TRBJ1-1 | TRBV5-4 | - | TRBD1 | CASSPLDTGDEAFF | TGTGCCAGCAGCCCGCTGGACACAGGGGATGAAGCTTTCTTT
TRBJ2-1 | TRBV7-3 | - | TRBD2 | CASSPGLAGYNEQFF | TGTGCCAGCAGCCCTGGACTAGCGGGTTACAATGAGCAGTTCTTC
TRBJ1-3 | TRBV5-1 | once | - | CASSSRVRGFGNTIYF | TGCGCCAGCAGTTCCCGCGTCAGGGGCTTCGGGAACACCATATATTTT
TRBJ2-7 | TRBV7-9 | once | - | CASSPTSASTYF | TGTGCCAGCAGCCCGACTTCGGCTAGCACGTACTTC
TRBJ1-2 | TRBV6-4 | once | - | CASSDSWGQGYTF | TGTGCCAGCAGTGACTCGTGGGGGCAAGGCTACACCTTC
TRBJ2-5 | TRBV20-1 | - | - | CSSKPQETQYF | TGCAGTTCAAAGCCCCAAGAGACCCAGTACTTC
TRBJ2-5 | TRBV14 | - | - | CASSLRWWRGETQYF | TGTGCCAGCAGCCTCAGGTGGTGGCGGGGAGAGACCCAGTACTTC
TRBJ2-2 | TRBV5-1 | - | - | CASSLVAAGELFF | TGCGCCAGCAGCTTGGTAGCGGCCGGGGAGCTGTTTTTT
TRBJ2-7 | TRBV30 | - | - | CAWSFLQGAREQYF | TGTGCCTGGAGTTTTCTACAGGGAGCTCGGGAGCAGTACTTC
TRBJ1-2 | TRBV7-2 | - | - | CASSLAAGHNYGYTF | TGTGCCAGCAGCTTAGCTGCAGGGCATAACTATGGCTACACCTTC
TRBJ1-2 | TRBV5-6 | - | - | CASTRNRQLPGYTF | TGTGCCAGCACCCGAAACAGACAGCTCCCTGGCTACACCTTC
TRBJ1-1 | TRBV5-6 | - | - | CASSSLGGNTEAFF | TGTGCCAGCAGCTCCCTGGGGGGGAACACTGAAGCTTTCTTT
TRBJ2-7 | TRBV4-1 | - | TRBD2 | CASSQVFTSGQKREQYF | TGCGCCAGCAGCCAAGTTTTCACTAGCGGGCAAAAGAGGGAGCAGTACTTC
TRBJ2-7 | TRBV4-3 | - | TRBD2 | CASSPGLGDEQYF | TGCGCCAGCAGCCCGGGACTAGGGGACGAGCAGTACTTC
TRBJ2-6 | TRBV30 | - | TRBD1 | CAWTRGISGANVLTF | TGTGCCTGGACCAGGGGGATCTCTGGGGCCAACGTCCTGACTTTC
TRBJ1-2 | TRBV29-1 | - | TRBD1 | CSVGGGAYGYTF | TGCAGCGTTGGAGGGGGCGCCTATGGCTACACCTTC
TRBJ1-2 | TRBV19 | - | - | CASSTPRNSYGYTF | TGTGCCAGTAGTACCCCCCGCAACAGCTATGGCTACACCTTC
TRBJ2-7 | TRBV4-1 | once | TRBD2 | CASSQDRRLAGRYSYEQYF | TGCGCCAGCAGCCAAGATAGGAGACTAGCGGGGAGATACTCCTACGAGCAGTACTTC
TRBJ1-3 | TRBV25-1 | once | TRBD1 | CAKTTGDVGGNTIYF | TGTGCCAAAACCACAGGGGATGTAGGTGGAAACACCATATATTTT
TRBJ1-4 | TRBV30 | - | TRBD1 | CAWTPGQPGEKLFF | TGTGCCTGGACCCCGGGACAGCCGGGTGAAAAACTGTTTTTT
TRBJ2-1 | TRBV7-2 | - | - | CASSLVAAGSNEQFF | TGTGCCAGCAGCTTAGTAGCGGCAGGTAGCAATGAGCAGTTCTTC
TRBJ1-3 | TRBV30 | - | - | CAWSLSFGNTIYF | TGTGCCTGGAGTCTCAGTTTTGGAAACACCATATATTTT
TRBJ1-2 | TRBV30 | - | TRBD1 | CAWSVRGQGAPIRGYTF | TGTGCCTGGAGTGTTAGGGGCCAGGGGGCCCCCATTCGAGGCTACACCTTC
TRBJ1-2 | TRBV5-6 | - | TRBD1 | CASSGQGLLVYGYTF | TGTGCCAGCAGCGGACAGGGACTTTTAGTCTATGGCTACACCTTC
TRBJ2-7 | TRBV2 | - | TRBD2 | CASSGTSRSYEQYF | TGTGCCAGCAGCGGGACTAGCAGGTCCTACGAGCAGTACTTC
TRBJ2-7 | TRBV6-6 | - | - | CASSYSTLASYEQYF | TGTGCCAGCAGTTACTCGACACTAGCCTCCTACGAGCAGTACTTC
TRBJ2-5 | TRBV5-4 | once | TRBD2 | CASSLAGAQETQYF | TGTGCCAGCAGCTTAGCGGGGGCCCAAGAGACCCAGTACTTC
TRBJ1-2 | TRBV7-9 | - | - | CASSSGNYGYTF | TGTGCCAGCAGCTCAGGGAACTATGGCTACACCTTC
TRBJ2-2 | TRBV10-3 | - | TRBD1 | CAISEGGQGSTGELFF | TGTGCCATCAGTGAAGGGGGACAGGGTAGCACCGGGGAGCTGTTTTTT